A single sample is the source of the 14 T cell receptor beta chains below, sequenced in a study of control samples from healthy donors and cancer patients. Profiling relied on immunoSEQ multiplex PCR, and the TCRdb table lists in-frame clones only, not all of them. Of around 160,000 clones in the sample, under 95% were seen once. Material for sequencing was blood. These receptors were taken from a man in his late teens or twenties in good health.

The chain employs TRBV19 and TRBJ1-5; tentatively, D is TRBD1 (5 bases). CDR3 length: 13 residues. Germline CDR1 and CDR2: LNHDA and SQIVND (reference sequence). Trimming stripped 7 bases from V and 2 bases from J, with 9 bases between. DNA of the CDR3: TGTGCCAGTAAAAGGGGTGGCAATCAGCCCCAGCATTTT. Protein product: CASKRGGNQPQHF.

The V and J genes are TRBV28 and TRBJ1-2; D unresolved. V gave up 7 bases and J gave up 11 bases, with 20 bases separating them. Germline V lookup: CDR1 MDHEN, CDR2 SYDVKM. The CDR3 spans 13 residues. The CDR3 DNA reads TGTGCCAGCACCCTTGAGGACCCTTCGGCGTACACCTTC. Its translation: CASTLEDPSAYTF.

The V and J genes are TRBV11-1 and TRBJ2-3, with D perhaps assigned TRBD1 or TRBD2 (6 bases each). Germline V gene data show CDR1 as SGHAT and CDR2 as FQDESV (reference sequence). V lost 0 bases, J lost 4 bases, and 14 bases lay in between. The CDR3 extends over 16 amino acids. Here the CDR3 DNA reads TGTGCCAGCAGCTTAGCCCTCCGGAGGGGGGCAGATACGCAGTATTTT. Amino acids: CASSLALRRGADTQYF. The full variable domain, its missing parts supplied by reference TRBV11-1 and TRBJ2-3, is EAEVAQSPRYKITEKSQAVAFWCDPISGHATLYWYRQILGQGPELLVQFQDESVVDDSQLPKDRFSAERLKGVDSTLKIQPAELGDSAMYLCASSLALRRGADTQYFGPGTRLTVL.

The chain joins TRBV7-2 to TRBJ2-7; D possibly corresponds to TRBD2 (6 bases). CDR1 and CDR2 from the germline V gene are SGHTA and FQGNSA. The ends were cut back, 5 bases at V and 3 bases at J, with 14 bases in the middle. This CDR3 contains 14 residues. CDR3 protein: CASSLLAPGYEQYF. In nucleotides, the CDR3 is TGTGCCAGCAGCCTCCTAGCGCCCGGCTACGAGCAGTACTTC.

The V gene is TRBV5-4, the J gene TRBJ1-2, with TRBD1 matching 11 bases. With 3 bases clipped from V and 4 bases from J, the junction kept 5 bases outside the gene matches. CDR3 size: 15 residues. CDR1 SGHNT and CDR2 YYREEE come from the germline V gene (reference sequence). The CDR3 sequence: CASSSDRGPIYGYTF. The DNA for the CDR3 is TGTGCCAGCAGCTCGGACAGGGGGCCGATCTATGGCTACACCTTC.

This chain links TRBV6-6 with TRBJ1-1, with 7 bases aligning to TRBD1. The CDR3 covers 12 residues. Unmatched junction bases numbered 2, after V lost 7 bases and J lost 3 bases. CDR1 and CDR2 (germline): MNHNY, SVGAGI (reference sequence). CDR3 protein: CASTGGDTEAFF. The CDR3 region has the DNA TGTGCCAGCACAGGGGGTGACACTGAAGCTTTCTTT.

V gene TRBV5-1 combines with J gene TRBJ1-6, with D unresolved. V was shortened by 5 bases and J by 5 bases, with 14 bases between the two germline ends. The length of the CDR3 is 15 residues. In germline, CDR1 is SGHRS, CDR2 YFSETQ. The CDR3 reads CASRISTGDNSPLHF. The CDR3 nucleotides are TGCGCCAGCAGGATAAGTACTGGGGATAATTCACCCCTCCACTTT. Full variable domain (remainder filled in from reference TRBV5-1 and TRBJ1-6): KAGVTQTPRYLIKTRGQQVTLSCSPISGHRSVSWYQQTPGQGLQFLFEYFSETQRNKGNFPGRFSGRQFSNSRSEMNVSTLELGDSALYLCASRISTGDNSPLHFGNGTRLTVT.

This chain connects TRBV7-9 to TRBJ1-1; 8 bases match TRBD1. Germline V CDR1 and CDR2: SEHNR, FQNEAQ (reference sequence). The CDR3 is made up of 15 amino acids. J was trimmed by 7 bases and V by 5 bases; bases with no gene match: 12. This chain's CDR3 is CASSQSFQGAREAFF. The CDR3 nucleotides read TGTGCCAGCAGCCAGTCCTTCCAGGGGGCCCGTGAAGCTTTCTTT.

The chain carries TRBV6-6 and TRBJ2-3; D is perhaps TRBD1 or TRBD2 (5 bases each). The CDR3 has 18 amino acids. Germline CDR1 is MNHNY and CDR2 is SVGAGI (reference sequence). Between the trimmed V and J ends, which lost 5 bases and 2 bases, there was a span of 23 bases. CDR3 residues: CASSQYPRGRLDTDTQYF. As DNA, the CDR3 is TGTGCCAGCAGTCAATACCCTCGGGGCCGGCTAGACACAGATACGCAGTATTTT.

This chain joins TRBV5-4 and TRBJ1-1; D is uncertain. V lost 4 bases and J lost 1, with 5 bases in between. CDR3 length: 12 residues. CDR1 and CDR2 from the germline V gene are SGHNT and YYREEE (reference sequence). The CDR3 DNA sequence: TGTGCCAGCAGCCACACGAACACTGAAGCTTTCTTT. Protein: CASSHTNTEAFF.

The chain links TRBV27 to TRBJ1-1, with 9 nucleotides matching TRBD1. This CDR3 is 12 amino acids long. With V trimmed by 3 bases and J by 8 bases, 1 base remained unmatched. The V gene's germline CDR1 is MNHEY and CDR2 SMNVEV (reference sequence). The CDR3 DNA reads as TGTGCCAGCAGTTTGGGACAGGGCGAAGCTTTCTTT. Its protein product is CASSLGQGEAFF.

J is TRBJ2-7 and V is TRBV12-5; 10 bases line up with TRBD1. The CDR3 contains 14 residues. The ends lost 5 bases at V and 2 bases at J; junction bases unmatched: 3. In germline, CDR1 is LGHNT, CDR2 FRNRAP. The chain's CDR3 is CASGVGQGTYEQYF. The CDR3 DNA reads TGTGCTAGTGGTGTGGGACAGGGGACCTACGAGCAGTACTTC. The whole variable domain, remainder taken from reference TRBV12-5 and TRBJ2-7, is DARVTQTPRHKVTEMGQEVTMRCQPILGHNTVFWYRQTMMQGLELLAYFRNRAPLDDSGMPKDRFSAEMPDATLATLKIQPSEPRDSAVYFCASGVGQGTYEQYFGPGTRLTVT.

The J gene is TRBJ2-3, the V gene TRBV5-1; 7 bases match TRBD1. Trimming removed 3 bases from V and 3 bases from J; junction bases left unmatched: 4. Germline CDR1 and CDR2: SGHRS and YFSETQ. The CDR3 has 14 residues. DNA for the CDR3: TGCGCCAGCAGCTCAGACAGGGTAACAGATACGCAGTATTTT. Encoded protein: CASSSDRVTDTQYF.

This chain links TRBV6-5 with TRBJ2-1; perhaps D is TRBD1 or TRBD2 (5 bases each). The CDR3 sequence is 12 residues long. V dropped 0 bases and J dropped 13 bases, with 10 bases sitting between them. Germline V lookup: CDR1 MNHEY, CDR2 SVGAGI. CDR3 residues: CASSYSQGVQFF. CDR3 nucleotides: TGTGCCAGCAGTTACTCTCAGGGAGTTCAGTTCTTC.